The 28 T cell receptor beta chains presented below share a single source sample, sequenced in a study of blood T cell repertoires in COVID-19. Profiled with immunoSEQ multiplex PCR; TCRdb holds only in-frame clones, not every one. Of around 81,000 clones in the sample, 65% to 90% were seen once. The sequenced sample was peripheral blood. The receptors derive from a man older than 75 with acute or convalescent COVID-19.

The rearrangement uses TRBV5-8 and TRBJ1-5; 7 bases match TRBD1. CDR3 size: 16 residues. From germline, CDR1 is SGHTS and CDR2 YDEGEE. V gave up 4 bases and J gave up 3 bases; unmatched junction bases: 10. The CDR3 DNA is TGTGCCAGCAGCCCCAGGACAGGTCGTCTCAATCAGCCCCAGCATTTT. Its protein product is CASSPRTGRLNQPQHF. Variable domain in full (rest from reference TRBV5-8 and TRBJ1-5): EAGVTQSPTHLIKTRGQQATLRCSPISGHTSVYWYQQALGLGLQFLLWYDEGEERNRGNFPPRFSGRQFPNYSSELNVNALELEDSALYLCASSPRTGRLNQPQHFGDGTRLSIL.

The chain joins TRBV30 to TRBJ1-2, with TRBD1 matching 9 bases. Germline assignment: CDR1 GTSNPN and CDR2 SVGIG (reference sequence). Trimming cost V 5 bases and J 4 bases; bases outside gene matches: 14. The CDR3 extends over 16 amino acids. CDR3 sequence: CAWAHRGRRESYGYTF. The CDR3 DNA follows: TGTGCCTGGGCTCACAGGGGGCGAAGGGAGTCCTATGGCTACACCTTC.

The chain links TRBV7-9 to TRBJ2-3; perhaps TRBD1 as D (5 bases). Germline V CDR1 and CDR2: SEHNR, FQNEAQ (reference sequence). Deletions cut 8 bases from V and 4 bases from J, with 13 bases between. The CDR3 is 13 amino acids. DNA for the CDR3: TGTGCCAGCGGGGCCCGGGCCTCAGATACGCAGTATTTT. As protein: CASGARASDTQYF.

The chain couples TRBV14 to TRBJ1-2; D is uncertain. The CDR3 covers 17 residues. Germline V gene sequence: CDR1 SGHDN, CDR2 FVKESK. V dropped 1 base and J dropped 8 bases, with 23 bases sitting between them. CDR3 coding DNA: TGTGCCAGCAGCCAAGGAATGCTCGGACTTCAACCCTCCGGCTACACCTTC. It encodes CASSQGMLGLQPSGYTF.

The genes are TRBV19 and TRBJ1-5; D gene uncertain. CDR3 length: 15 residues. The V end lost 5 bases, the J end lost 0 bases, and 11 bases lay between the germline ends. Germline-derived CDR1 and CDR2 are LNHDA and SQIVND (reference sequence). The CDR3: CASSPPAYSNQPQHF. The CDR3 coding sequence is TGTGCCAGTAGTCCGCCCGCGTATAGCAATCAGCCCCAGCATTTT.

The chain carries TRBV27 and TRBJ2-7; D may be TRBD1 (5 bases). The CDR3 loop spans 14 amino acids. V was cut by 2 bases and J by 2 bases, with 10 bases left in between. Germline V gene sequence: CDR1 MNHEY, CDR2 SMNVEV (reference sequence). DNA for the CDR3: TGTGCCAGCAGTTTAGGTATAGGGGCCTACGAGCAGTACTTC. This gives the protein CASSLGIGAYEQYF.

This clone showed up just a few times. J is TRBJ1-1 and V is TRBV20-1; D remains unclear. Deletions cut 6 bases from V and 5 bases from J, with 10 bases between. Looked up from germline, CDR1 is DFQATT and CDR2 is SNEGSKA (reference sequence). CDR3 length equals 11 residues. CDR3 sequence: CSAVRVTEAFF. The DNA for the CDR3 is TGCAGTGCGGTGAGGGTTACTGAAGCTTTCTTT.

V and J are TRBV7-9 and TRBJ2-7; 8 nucleotides align to TRBD1. The CDR3 is 12 amino acids. Germline CDR1 SEHNR, CDR2 FQNEAQ (reference sequence). V dropped 7 bases and J dropped 5; count of bases not matched to a gene: 4. This CDR3 is CASTQGGHEQYF. Written as DNA, the CDR3 is TGTGCCAGCACACAGGGGGGCCACGAGCAGTACTTC.

The J gene is TRBJ1-3, the V gene TRBV28; perhaps TRBD1 as D (6 bases). The V gene lost 6 bases and the J gene lost 1 base, with 10 bases spanning the gap. Germline CDR1 is MDHEN and CDR2 is SYDVKM. The length of the CDR3 is 14 residues. The DNA for the CDR3 is TGTGCCAGCAGGCAACAGGGATCTGGAAACACCATATATTTT. Translating gives CASRQQGSGNTIYF.

This chain connects TRBV24-1 to TRBJ2-2; a weak D match, TRBD1 (5 bases). The CDR3 loop spans 14 amino acids. V was cut by 7 bases and J by 1 base, with 9 bases left in between. Germline V gene lookup returns CDR1 KGHDR and CDR2 SFDVKD. The CDR3 nucleotides are TGTGCCACCAGCAAGACAGTGAACACCGGGGAGCTGTTTTTT. Translation gives CATSKTVNTGELFF.

This sequence joins TRBV19 and TRBJ2-1, with D perhaps matching TRBD2 (6 bases). Trimming removed 6 bases from V and 6 bases from J, with 15 bases in between. CDR1 is LNHDA, CDR2 SQIVND, per germline (reference sequence). The CDR3 contains 14 residues. CDR3 bases: TGTGCCAGTAGCCCTTTACTAGCTTCCAATGAGCAGTTCTTC. Translated, it gives CASSPLLASNEQFF.

The chain couples TRBV28 to TRBJ2-7; D is possibly TRBD2 (6 bases). CDR1 is MDHEN and CDR2 is SYDVKM in the germline V gene. Trimming removed 4 bases at V and 7 bases at J, with 23 bases between. The CDR3 runs 16 residues. The CDR3 is CASSSSRRRGMKEQYF. The CDR3 coding sequence is TGTGCCAGCAGTTCCTCCCGGAGGAGGGGAATGAAGGAGCAGTACTTC.

The chain combines TRBV5-1 with TRBJ1-4; 8 bases align to TRBD1. The CDR3 totals 14 residues. Per the germline V gene, CDR1 is SGHRS and CDR2 is YFSETQ. J gave up 7 bases and V 2 bases, and 4 bases lay outside the gene matches. The CDR3 protein is CASSLQGEGEKLFF. CDR3 coding DNA: TGCGCCAGCAGCTTACAGGGGGAGGGTGAAAAACTGTTTTTT.

The chain has TRBV24-1 and TRBJ2-5, with TRBD1 matching 11 bases. Germline CDR1 and CDR2: KGHDR and SFDVKD. J lost 5 bases, V lost 0 bases, and 1 base had no gene match. The CDR3 is 15 residues long. CDR3 coding DNA: TGTGCCACCAGTGATTTGGGACAGGGGGCGGAGACCCAGTACTTC. This translates into CATSDLGQGAETQYF.

The CDR3 spells CASSPGTVTEAFF. CDR3 bases: TGTGCCAGTAGTCCGGGGACAGTCACTGAAGCTTTCTTT. The rearrangement uses TRBV19 and TRBJ1-1, with TRBD1 matching over 7 bases. The CDR3 is 13 residues long. V gave up 5 bases and J gave up 4 bases; unmatched junction bases: 4. CDR1 LNHDA and CDR2 SQIVND come from the germline V gene (reference sequence). Complete variable domain (other parts from reference TRBV19 and TRBJ1-1): DGGITQSPKYLFRKEGQNVTLSCEQNLNHDAMYWYRQDPGQGLRLIYYSQIVNDFQKGDIAEGYSVSREKKESFPLTVTSAQKNPTAFYLCASSPGTVTEAFFGQGTRLTVV.

The chain couples TRBV4-3 to TRBJ1-1; D call uncertain. The V end was cut by 8 bases, the J end by 0 bases, with 7 bases between. The CDR3 totals 12 residues. In germline, CDR1 is LGHNA, CDR2 YSLEER. This CDR3 reads CASCLVNTEAFF. DNA of the CDR3: TGCGCCAGCTGCTTAGTGAACACTGAAGCTTTCTTT.

This clone was seen a few times. The V gene is TRBV4-1, the J gene TRBJ2-1; 15 nucleotides align to TRBD2. This CDR3 comprises 17 residues. Germline assignment: CDR1 MGHRA and CDR2 YSYEKL. The V gene end was trimmed by 0 bases and the J gene end by 7 bases; junction bases not matched to a gene: 4. The CDR3 coding sequence is TGCGCCAGCAGCCAAGATAGGGGACTAGCGGGGGGAAATGAGCAGTTCTTC. This sequence encodes CASSQDRGLAGGNEQFF.

This sequence joins TRBV6-5 and TRBJ2-3; D remains ambiguous. Germline CDR1 and CDR2: MNHEY and SVGAGI. Trimming took 5 bases from V and 4 from J, leaving 10 bases between them. This CDR3 has 13 residues. The CDR3 region is CASSISPSDTQYF. CDR3 in DNA: TGTGCCAGCAGTATCAGTCCTTCAGATACGCAGTATTTT.

This clone appeared a few times. The chain couples TRBV27 to TRBJ1-6; weak D call: TRBD1 (6 bases). V shed 5 bases and J shed 8 bases, with 19 bases lying between them. Germline CDR1 MNHEY, CDR2 SMNVEV (reference sequence). CDR3 length: 16 residues. Here the CDR3 reads CASSPDSVWVDSPLHF. DNA for the CDR3: TGTGCCAGCAGTCCGGACAGCGTGTGGGTGGATTCACCCCTCCACTTT.

The V gene is TRBV19, the J gene TRBJ2-4; tentatively, D is TRBD1 (5 bases). The germline V gene has CDR1 LNHDA and CDR2 SQIVND (reference sequence). Deletions cut 3 bases from V and 2 bases from J, with 11 bases between. The CDR3 runs 15 residues. The CDR3, as DNA: TGTGCCAGTAGTATCCCCACAGGTTCCAAAAACATTCAGTACTTC. Amino acids: CASSIPTGSKNIQYF.

V is TRBV10-2 and J is TRBJ2-7; 7 bases are a match to TRBD2. There are 16 residues in the CDR3. The trim removed 7 bases at V and 6 bases at J, leaving 18 bases unmatched. Germline V CDR1 and CDR2: WSHSY, SAAADI. The CDR3 bases are TGCGCCAGCACTGGGGGGGGAGACTTGACGTGGGCCGAGCAGTACTTC. Encoded protein: CASTGGGDLTWAEQYF.

The rearrangement uses TRBV18 and TRBJ1-1; TRBD1 matches at 9 bases. This CDR3 has 14 amino acids. V shed 4 bases, J shed 4 bases, and the junction held 4 bases outside the gene matches. Germline loops: CDR1 KGHSH, CDR2 LQKENI. The CDR3 reads CASSRDRAPTEAFF. The CDR3 nucleotides read TGTGCCAGCTCACGGGACAGGGCCCCCACTGAAGCTTTCTTT.

The chain combines TRBV5-1 with TRBJ1-2, with 7 bases aligning to TRBD1. Germline CDR1 reads SGHRS; CDR2 reads YFSETQ. This CDR3 is 13 amino acids long. Losses at the gene ends were 3 bases for V and 4 bases for J; bases not matched to a gene: 3. CDR3 coding DNA: TGCGCCAGCAGCTGGACAGGCTTCTATGGCTACACCTTC. This encodes CASSWTGFYGYTF. Full variable domain (remainder filled in from reference TRBV5-1 and TRBJ1-2): KAGVTQTPRYLIKTRGQQVTLSCSPISGHRSVSWYQQTPGQGLQFLFEYFSETQRNKGNFPGRFSGRQFSNSRSEMNVSTLELGDSALYLCASSWTGFYGYTFGSGTRLTVV.

The gene calls are TRBV27 and TRBJ1-2; D uncertain. V was cut by 0 bases and J by 7 bases, with 21 bases left in between. Germline lookup yields CDR1 MNHEY and CDR2 SMNVEV (reference sequence). CDR3 length: 17 residues. CDR3 coding DNA: TGTGCCAGCAGTTTATCGGTACCCCCGTATTACAGTGGTGGCTACACCTTC. This gives the protein CASSLSVPPYYSGGYTF.

The rearrangement links TRBV7-2 to TRBJ2-2; the D gene is possibly TRBD2 (6 bases). Germline V gene lookup returns CDR1 SGHTA and CDR2 FQGNSA. Trimming removed 3 bases at V and 4 bases at J, with 9 bases between. This CDR3 has 14 residues. CDR3 in amino acids: CASSFRRGTGELFF. The CDR3 DNA is TGTGCCAGCAGCTTCCGGCGGGGCACCGGGGAGCTGTTTTTT. The variable domain in full, completed from reference TRBV7-2 and TRBJ2-2, reads GAGVSQSPSNKVTEKGKDVELRCDPISGHTALYWYRQSLGQGLEFLIYFQGNSAPDKSGLPSDRFSAERTGGSVSTLTIQRTQQEDSAVYLCASSFRRGTGELFFGEGSRLTVL.

This clone was observed a few times. Other DNA sequences in this specimen translate into the identical CDR3. J is TRBJ1-1 and V is TRBV19; TRBD1 might be the D (5 bases). Per germline, CDR1 LNHDA and CDR2 SQIVND (reference sequence). Trimming took 7 bases from V and 1 from J, leaving 22 bases between them. This CDR3 spans 17 amino acids. The CDR3 DNA reads TGTGCCAGTATTTTCCCGGGGGGGGGACTCGGGAACACTGAAGCTTTCTTT. It encodes CASIFPGGGLGNTEAFF.

V is TRBV5-1 and J is TRBJ2-1; 10 nucleotides line up with TRBD2. Germline V lookup: CDR1 SGHRS, CDR2 YFSETQ. Trimming cost V 4 bases and J 4 bases; bases outside gene matches: 5. The CDR3 contains 15 residues. CDR3 amino acids: CASSLLAGNYNEQFF. As DNA, the CDR3 is TGCGCCAGCAGCCTACTAGCGGGAAATTACAATGAGCAGTTCTTC.

V and J are TRBV7-7 and TRBJ2-5; 11 nucleotides agree with TRBD1. The germline CDR1 and CDR2 sequences are SSHAT and FNYEAQ (reference sequence). The trim removed 5 bases at V and 5 bases at J, leaving 10 bases unmatched. CDR3 size: 16 residues. The CDR3 DNA reads as TGTGCCAGCAGCGTTGGGACAGGGGGTAATTTGGAGACCCAGTACTTC. Translating gives CASSVGTGGNLETQYF.